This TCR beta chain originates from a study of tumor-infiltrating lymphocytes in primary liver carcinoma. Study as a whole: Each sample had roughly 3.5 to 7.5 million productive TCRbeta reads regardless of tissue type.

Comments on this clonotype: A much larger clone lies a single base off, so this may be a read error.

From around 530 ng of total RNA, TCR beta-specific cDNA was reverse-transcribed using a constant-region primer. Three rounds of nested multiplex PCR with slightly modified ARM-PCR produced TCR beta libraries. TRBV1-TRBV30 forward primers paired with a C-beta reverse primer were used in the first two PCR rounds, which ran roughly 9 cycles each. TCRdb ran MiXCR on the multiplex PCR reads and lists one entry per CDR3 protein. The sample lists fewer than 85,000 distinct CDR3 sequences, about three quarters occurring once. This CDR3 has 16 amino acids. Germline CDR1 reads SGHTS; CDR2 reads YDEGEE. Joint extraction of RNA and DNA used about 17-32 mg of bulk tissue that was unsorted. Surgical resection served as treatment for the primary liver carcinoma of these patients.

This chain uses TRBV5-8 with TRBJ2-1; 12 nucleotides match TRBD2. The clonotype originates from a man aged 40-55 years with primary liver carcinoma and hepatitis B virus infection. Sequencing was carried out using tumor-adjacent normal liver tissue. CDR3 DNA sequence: TGTGCCAGCAGCTTGGGACTAGCGGGAGTGAAGAATGAGCAGTTATTC. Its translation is CASSLGLAGVKNEQLF.